The present entry profiles one TCR beta chain with its context. Antigen specificity is unknown. Indicated time point: patch test 1, 2 weeks after DPC sensitization. Specified treatment: therapeutic diphenylcyclopropenone sensitization with weekly scalp DPC. The data originate from a study of human T cells and chemical hapten exposure. General study points: Versus controls, expanded TCRs had significantly more large CDR3 similarity clusters. Alopecia in all donors means immunity may differ from healthy individuals.

The ends lost 8 bases at V and 5 bases at J; junction bases unmatched: 13. This CDR3 has 16 amino acids. Germline V gene sequence: CDR1 SNHLY, CDR2 FYNNEI. Unique molecular identifiers were attached to individual cDNA molecules during library preparation. TCRdb redid the calling of the RACE reads with MiXCR, one entry per CDR3 protein. The top ten hold 7.5% to 9% of the sample, which has approximately 340,000 distinct CDR3 sequences, 5.5% to 8% seen once. The TCR originated in a woman under 30 with alopecia areata. Some clones in this sample may be carry-over from other donors' samples. The material sequenced was whole blood, taken in connection with sensitization to the hapten diphenylcyclopropenone (DPC). The rearrangement links TRBV2 to TRBJ2-3, with 10 bases lining up with TRBD1. The CDR3 spells CASHGEGQGFRDTQYF. The CDR3 bases are TGTGCCAGCCATGGAGAGGGACAGGGGTTTCGAGATACGCAGTATTTT.